This entry is about one TCR beta chain. Its specificity is not known. These data come from a study of T cell repertoires in cytomegalovirus infection. Study background: In the study, CMV epitopes included recently identified HLA-C-restricted and well-studied HLA-B-restricted ones. Matching HLA type, along with CMV infection, was indicated by public TCR beta signatures.

Each CDR3 protein is one row after TCRdb ran MiXCR on the reads. The sample consists of about 890,000 distinct CDR3 sequences, 25% to 40% of them appearing once. With 2 bases clipped from V and 6 bases from J, the junction kept 5 bases outside the gene matches. The CDR3 runs 15 residues. CDR1 is ENHRY, CDR2 SYGVKD, per germline. Here the sequenced sample was cultured CD8+ T cells from PBMCs, taken from culture after CMV antigen stimulation. The rearrangement joins TRBV10-3 to TRBJ1-5; 9 bases fit TRBD1. This receptor was taken from a human donor in good health (CMV status not recorded). Some clones in this sample may be carry-over from other donors' samples. The CDR3 here is CAISEPGTGLQPQHF. In DNA form, the CDR3 reads TGTGCCATCAGTGAGCCCGGGACAGGGCTTCAGCCCCAGCATTTT.